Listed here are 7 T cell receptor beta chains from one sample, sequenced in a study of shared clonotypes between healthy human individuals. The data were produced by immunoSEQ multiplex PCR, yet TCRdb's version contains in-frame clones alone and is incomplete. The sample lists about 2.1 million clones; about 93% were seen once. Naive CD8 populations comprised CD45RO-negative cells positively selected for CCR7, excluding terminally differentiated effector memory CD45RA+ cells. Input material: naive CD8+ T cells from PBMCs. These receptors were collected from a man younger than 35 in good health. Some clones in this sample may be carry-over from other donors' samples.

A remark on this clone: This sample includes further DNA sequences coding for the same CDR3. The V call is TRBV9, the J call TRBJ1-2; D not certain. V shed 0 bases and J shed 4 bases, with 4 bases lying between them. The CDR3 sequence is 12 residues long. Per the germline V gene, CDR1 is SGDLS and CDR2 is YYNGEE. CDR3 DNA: TGTGCCAGCAGCGTAGGATCCTATGGCTACACCTTC. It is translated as CASSVGSYGYTF. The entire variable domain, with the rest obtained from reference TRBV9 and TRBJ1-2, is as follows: DSGVTQTPKHLITATGQRVTLRCSPRSGDLSVYWYQQSLDQGLQFLIQYYNGEERAKGNILERFSAQQFPDLHSELNLSSLELGDSALYFCASSVGSYGYTFGSGTRLTVV.

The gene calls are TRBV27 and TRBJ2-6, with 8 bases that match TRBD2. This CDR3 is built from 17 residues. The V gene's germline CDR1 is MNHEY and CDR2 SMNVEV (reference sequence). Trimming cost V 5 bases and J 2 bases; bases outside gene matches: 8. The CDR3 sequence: CASSPRSREAGANVLTF. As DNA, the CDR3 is TGTGCCAGCAGTCCCCGGTCGCGGGAGGCTGGGGCCAACGTCCTGACTTTC.

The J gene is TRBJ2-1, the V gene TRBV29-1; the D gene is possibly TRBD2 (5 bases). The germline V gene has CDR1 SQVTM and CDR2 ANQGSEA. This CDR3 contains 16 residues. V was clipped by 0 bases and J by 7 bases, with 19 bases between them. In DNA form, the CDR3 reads TGCAGCGTTGAAGATAAGGGCGGGTTTACGGTAAATGAGCAGTTCTTC. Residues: CSVEDKGGFTVNEQFF.

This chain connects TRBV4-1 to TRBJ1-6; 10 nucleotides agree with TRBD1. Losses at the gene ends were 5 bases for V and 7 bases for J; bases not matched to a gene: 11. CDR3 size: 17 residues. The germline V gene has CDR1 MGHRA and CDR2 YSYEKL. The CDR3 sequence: CASSARSDRGENSPLHF. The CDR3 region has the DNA TGCGCCAGCAGCGCTCGATCGGACAGGGGGGAAAATTCACCCCTCCACTTT.

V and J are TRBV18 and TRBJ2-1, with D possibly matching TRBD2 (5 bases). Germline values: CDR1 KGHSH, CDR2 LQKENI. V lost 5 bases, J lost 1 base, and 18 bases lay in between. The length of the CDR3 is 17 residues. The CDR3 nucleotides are TGTGCCAGCTCATCGCGACCTGTATCGGGATCCTACAATGAGCAGTTCTTC. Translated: CASSSRPVSGSYNEQFF.

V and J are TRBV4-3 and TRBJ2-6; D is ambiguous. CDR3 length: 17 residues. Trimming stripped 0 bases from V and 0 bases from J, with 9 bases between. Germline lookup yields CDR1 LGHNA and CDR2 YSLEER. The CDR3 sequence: CASSQDPRPSGANVLTF. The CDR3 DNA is TGCGCCAGCAGCCAAGATCCCAGGCCCTCTGGGGCCAACGTCCTGACTTTC.

The CDR3 reads CASSLGGVSYNEQFF. The DNA for the CDR3 is TGTGCCAGCAGTTTAGGGGGGGTCTCCTACAATGAGCAGTTCTTC. This sequence joins TRBV27 and TRBJ2-1, with 7 bases that match TRBD2. Germline CDR1 and CDR2: MNHEY and SMNVEV (reference sequence). The CDR3 runs 15 residues. With V trimmed by 2 bases and J by 0 bases, 1 base remained unmatched.